This passage covers 25 T cell receptor beta chains from one sample sequenced in a study of response to subunit inactivated influenza vaccine. From the RT-PCR reads, TCRdb called clonotypes with MiXCR, one entry per CDR3 protein. The profile shows around 790,000 distinct CDR3 sequences, less than 25% of them singletons. The specimen comprised PBMCs from blood, sampled around 5 days after vaccination. These receptors were collected from a man aged 45-65 years who received an inactivated influenza vaccine.

This clonotype was counted between two and nine times. The gene calls are TRBV5-1 and TRBJ2-3; possibly TRBD1 for D (6 bases). The CDR3 loop spans 15 amino acids. CDR1 is SGHRS and CDR2 is YFSETQ in the germline V gene. The ends were cut back, 7 bases at V and 0 bases at J, with 15 bases in the middle. The CDR3: CASGLGAVSTDTQYF. The CDR3 DNA reads TGCGCCAGCGGGCTGGGGGCAGTGAGCACAGATACGCAGTATTTT.

The table lists this clonotype with a few counts. The gene calls are TRBV25-1 and TRBJ1-1; 9 bases match TRBD1. With 3 bases clipped from V and 5 bases from J, the junction kept 4 bases outside the gene matches. The CDR3 length is 14 residues. The germline V gene has CDR1 MGHDK and CDR2 SYGVNS. The CDR3 region is CASSDYRGRTEAFF. Written as DNA, the CDR3 is TGTGCCAGCAGTGACTACAGGGGGCGGACTGAAGCTTTCTTT.

The chain combines TRBV20-1 with TRBJ1-4; a weak D match, TRBD1 (5 bases). This CDR3 is built from 13 residues. The germline V gene has CDR1 DFQATT and CDR2 SNEGSKA (reference sequence). V lost 6 bases and J lost 6, with 14 bases in between. CDR3: CSAKTARDEKLFF. The CDR3 DNA is TGCAGTGCGAAGACAGCCCGTGATGAAAAACTGTTTTTT.

As regards this clonotype: One end of the junction fails to match germline, which may point to a read error. This sequence joins TRBV7-2 and TRBJ1-6; 8 bases fit TRBD1. CDR1 is SGHTA, CDR2 FQGNSA, per germline. The CDR3 consists of 15 residues. The chain's CDR3 is CASSLARTGNLPLHF. CDR3 nucleotide sequence: TGTGCCAGCAGCTTAGCTCGGACAGGGAATTTACCCCTCCACTTT.

This clonotype was seen repeatedly, ten times or more. This chain connects TRBV7-2 to TRBJ2-5, with TRBD2 matching over 9 bases. The trim removed 3 bases at V and 5 bases at J, leaving 4 bases unmatched. The CDR3 sequence is 14 residues long. CDR1 and CDR2 (germline): SGHTA, FQGNSA. In nucleotides, the CDR3 is TGTGCCAGCAGCTTTAGCGGGGGTGGTGAGACCCAGTACTTC. Translation gives CASSFSGGGETQYF.

This clonotype was seen at least ten times. This chain uses TRBV6-5 with TRBJ1-1; perhaps TRBD1 as D (6 bases). The CDR3 is 15 amino acids. The germline CDR1 and CDR2 sequences are MNHEY and SVGAGI. V gave up 0 bases and J gave up 4 bases, with 12 bases separating them. The CDR3 protein is CASSYSRGWGTEAFF. As DNA, the CDR3 is TGTGCCAGCAGTTACTCGAGGGGGTGGGGCACTGAAGCTTTCTTT.

To note about this clonotype: Germline is not matched at one junction end, which may reflect a read error. V usage is TRBV12-3 or TRBV12-4 and J usage is TRBJ2-1; the D is unclear. The CDR3 is 11 amino acids. This CDR3 is CASSLAGLRAF. The CDR3 nucleotides are TGTGCCAGCAGTCTTGCTGGTTTAAGGGCCTTC.

CDR3 coding DNA: TGCGCCAGCAGCCCGGGACTAGCGGGCGTTGGGAGGGTTTTCTACAATGAGCAGTTCTTC. Translation gives CASSPGLAGVGRVFYNEQFF. The chain carries TRBV10-2 and TRBJ2-1; 12 positions match TRBD2. The CDR3 spans 20 residues. Per germline, CDR1 WSHSY and CDR2 SAAADI. Germline trimming cut 6 bases from V and 3 bases from J; bases unmatched to any gene: 18.

This clonotype showed up just a few times. The chain carries TRBV12-3 or TRBV12-4 and TRBJ1-1; D remains ambiguous. The CDR3 contains 13 residues. V was pared by 2 bases and J by 3 bases, with 7 bases between. The CDR3 here is CASSLMEDTEAFF. The CDR3 region has the DNA TGTGCCAGCAGTTTAATGGAGGACACTGAAGCTTTCTTT.

This clonotype was detected only a few times. V is TRBV12-3 or TRBV12-4 and J is TRBJ2-2, with 9 bases that match TRBD1. The J segment lost 5 bases and the V segment lost 5 bases, leaving 12 bases of the junction unmatched. The CDR3 length is 17 residues. DNA for the CDR3: TGTGCCAGCAGTCCCTCGGCGACACAGGGGGCGACCGGGGAGCTGTTTTTT. This gives the protein CASSPSATQGATGELFF.

This sequence joins TRBV6-5 and TRBJ2-5, with a weak D call TRBD2 (5 bases). Looked up from germline, CDR1 is MNHEY and CDR2 is SVGAGI. The V end lost 4 bases, the J end lost 2 bases, and 17 bases lay between the germline ends. CDR3 length: 16 residues. CDR3 in DNA: TGTGCCAGCAGTTTGATTAGGACGGGATTTCAAGAGACCCAGTACTTC. Translated: CASSLIRTGFQETQYF.

This clonotype has ten or more counts. This chain uses TRBV6-1 with TRBJ1-2, with D possibly TRBD1 on 5 matching bases. The CDR3 spans 14 residues. The germline gives CDR1 MNHNS, CDR2 SASEGT. Trimming took off 6 bases at V and 0 bases at J, with 11 bases between the two ends. As DNA, the CDR3 is TGTGCCAGCAGCCGGGGCCGGACTAACTATGGCTACACCTTC. It specifies CASSRGRTNYGYTF.

The chain is built from TRBV20-1 and TRBJ2-1, with TRBD2 matching over 10 bases. V shed 6 bases and J 0 bases; nucleotides not matched to a gene: 14. The CDR3 runs 18 residues. Germline CDR1 is DFQATT and CDR2 is SNEGSKA (reference sequence). CDR3 residues: CSASTGWTSGFSYNEQFF. The CDR3 DNA is TGCAGTGCAAGCACCGGATGGACTAGCGGATTCTCCTACAATGAGCAGTTCTTC.

This chain connects TRBV5-6 to TRBJ2-3; D call uncertain. The germline gives CDR1 SGHDT, CDR2 YYEEEE. The CDR3 length is 14 residues. The V and J ends lost 4 bases and 2 bases respectively, with 11 bases between them. The CDR3: CASSRLGYTDTQYF. CDR3 sequence (DNA): TGTGCCAGCAGCCGACTTGGGTACACAGATACGCAGTATTTT. Looking up the rest from reference TRBV5-6 and TRBJ2-3 gives the full variable domain: DAGVTQSPTHLIKTRGQQVTLRCSPKSGHDTVSWYQQALGQGPQFIFQYYEEEERQRGNFPDRFSGHQFPNYSSELNVNALLLGDSALYLCASSRLGYTDTQYFGPGTRLTVL.

This sequence joins TRBV10-3 and TRBJ2-3; D gene ambiguous. CDR1 is ENHRY, CDR2 SYGVKD, per germline. The CDR3 contains 11 residues. V lost 2 bases and J lost 7, with 4 bases in between. CDR3 nucleotides: TGTGCCATCAGTGAGGGTTATACGCAGTATTTT. The encoded protein is CAISEGYTQYF.

The chain has TRBV3-1 and TRBJ2-5, with 12 bases identical to TRBD2. Per germline, CDR1 LGHDT and CDR2 YNNKEL (reference sequence). The CDR3 is 18 amino acids. J lost 0 bases, V lost 3 bases, and 8 bases had no gene match. The CDR3 region has the DNA TGTGCCAGCAGCCAGAGGACTAGCGGGGAGAACTACCAAGAGACCCAGTACTTC. Translating gives CASSQRTSGENYQETQYF.

This clonotype has more than one count but fewer than ten. The chain couples TRBV12-3 or TRBV12-4 to TRBJ2-7, with 9 nucleotides matching TRBD2. Trimming at V came to 8 bases and at J to 2 bases, leaving 7 bases not matched to a gene. The CDR3 length is 14 residues. The CDR3 region has the DNA TGTGCCAGCGGGGGGCTAGCGGGACCCTACGAGCAGTACTTC. It translates to CASGGLAGPYEQYF.

This chain joins TRBV12-3 or TRBV12-4 and TRBJ2-3, with 10 positions matching TRBD2. Germline trimming cut 7 bases from V and 4 bases from J; bases unmatched to any gene: 8. The CDR3 consists of 15 residues. In nucleotides, the CDR3 is TGTGCCAGCACCCCGACTAGCGGGTTCTCAGATACGCAGTATTTT. The encoded protein is CASTPTSGFSDTQYF.

This clonotype occurred a few times. This chain links TRBV20-1 with TRBJ2-7; TRBD1 matches 8 bases. Germline CDR1 DFQATT, CDR2 SNEGSKA (reference sequence). The length of the CDR3 is 13 residues. The V gene end was trimmed by 0 bases and the J gene end by 5 bases; junction bases not matched to a gene: 3. Here the CDR3 reads CSARDVRGHEQYF. The CDR3 DNA follows: TGCAGTGCTAGAGATGTCAGGGGGCACGAGCAGTACTTC.

This clonotype was counted between two and nine times. The genes are TRBV5-1 and TRBJ1-6; D gene uncertain. CDR1 SGHRS and CDR2 YFSETQ come from the germline V gene. The CDR3 has 17 residues. Trimming took off 1 base at V and 5 bases at J, with 16 bases between the two ends. CDR3 loop: CASSLSYIGGNNSPLHF. For the CDR3, the DNA is TGCGCCAGCAGCTTGAGTTATATCGGCGGAAATAATTCACCCCTCCACTTT.

This clonotype was counted at least ten times. The V and J genes are TRBV5-1 and TRBJ2-7; 11 bases align to TRBD2. The germline gives CDR1 SGHRS, CDR2 YFSETQ. V was pared by 0 bases and J by 0 bases, with 2 bases of the junction left unmatched. CDR3 size: 16 residues. The CDR3 reads CASSLALAGGSYEQYF. For the CDR3, the DNA is TGCGCCAGCAGCTTGGCCCTAGCGGGGGGCTCCTACGAGCAGTACTTC. Drawing the rest from reference TRBV5-1 and TRBJ2-7, the complete variable domain is KAGVTQTPRYLIKTRGQQVTLSCSPISGHRSVSWYQQTPGQGLQFLFEYFSETQRNKGNFPGRFSGRQFSNSRSEMNVSTLELGDSALYLCASSLALAGGSYEQYFGPGTRLTVT.

This clonotype was seen more than once but under ten times. This sequence joins TRBV27 and TRBJ2-7, with no clear D. Germline V gene lookup returns CDR1 MNHEY and CDR2 SMNVEV (reference sequence). Between the trimmed V and J ends, which lost 6 bases and 3 bases, there was a span of 21 bases. The CDR3 loop spans 16 amino acids. Here the CDR3 reads CASSQKNPGPIYEQYF. The CDR3 DNA is TGTGCCAGCAGCCAGAAGAACCCAGGTCCCATCTACGAGCAGTACTTC.

This clonotype was seen repeatedly, ten times or more. The genes are TRBV4-1 and TRBJ2-3; 8 bases match TRBD2. CDR1 is MGHRA and CDR2 is YSYEKL in the germline V gene. Trimming cost V 1 base and J 4 bases; bases outside gene matches: 4. The CDR3 covers 15 residues. This CDR3 is CASSQVGTRPDTQYF. The CDR3 region has the DNA TGCGCCAGCAGCCAAGTCGGGACTAGGCCAGATACGCAGTATTTT.

This chain uses TRBV4-3 with TRBJ1-4, with unresolved D. The V end was cut by 5 bases, the J end by 0 bases, with 4 bases between. The CDR3 length is 13 residues. Germline V lookup: CDR1 LGHNA, CDR2 YSLEER. DNA of the CDR3: TGCGCCAGCAGCAAAGCAACTAATGAAAAACTGTTTTTT. Translated, it gives CASSKATNEKLFF.

The chain uses TRBV20-1 and TRBJ2-7, with 11 bases that match TRBD2. The CDR3 loop spans 16 amino acids. CDR1 and CDR2 (germline): DFQATT, SNEGSKA (reference sequence). J was trimmed by 3 bases and V by 5 bases; bases with no gene match: 12. CDR3 coding DNA: TGCAGTGCTGCCCGGGGGTCTCTAGCGGGGGGCTACGAGCAGTACTTC. Translating it yields CSAARGSLAGGYEQYF.